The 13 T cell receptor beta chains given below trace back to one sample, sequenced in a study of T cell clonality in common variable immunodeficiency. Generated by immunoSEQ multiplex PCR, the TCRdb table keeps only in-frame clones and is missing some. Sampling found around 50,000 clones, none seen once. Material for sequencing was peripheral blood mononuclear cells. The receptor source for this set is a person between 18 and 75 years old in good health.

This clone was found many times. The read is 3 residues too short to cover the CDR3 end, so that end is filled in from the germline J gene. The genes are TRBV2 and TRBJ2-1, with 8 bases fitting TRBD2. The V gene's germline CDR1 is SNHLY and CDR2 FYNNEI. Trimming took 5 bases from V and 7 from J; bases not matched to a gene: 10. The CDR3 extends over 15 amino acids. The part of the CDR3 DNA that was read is TGTGCCAGCAGTCAAGATAGACTAGCGTTGAATGAG. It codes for CASSQDRLALNE. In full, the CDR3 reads CASSQDRLALNEQFF.

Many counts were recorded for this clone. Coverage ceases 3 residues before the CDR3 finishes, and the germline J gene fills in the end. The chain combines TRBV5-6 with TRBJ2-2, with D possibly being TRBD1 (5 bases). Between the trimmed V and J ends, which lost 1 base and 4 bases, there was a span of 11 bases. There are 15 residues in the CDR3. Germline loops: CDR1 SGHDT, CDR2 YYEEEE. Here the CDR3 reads CASSLNGASTGELFF. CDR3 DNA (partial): TGTGCCAGCAGCTTGAATGGGGCGAGCACCGGGGAG.

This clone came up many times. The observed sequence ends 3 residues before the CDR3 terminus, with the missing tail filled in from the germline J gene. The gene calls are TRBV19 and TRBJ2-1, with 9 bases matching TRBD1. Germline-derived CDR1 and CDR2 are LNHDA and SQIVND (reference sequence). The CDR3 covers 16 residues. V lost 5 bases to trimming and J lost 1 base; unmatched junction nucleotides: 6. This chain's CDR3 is CASSDSTGGSYNEQFF. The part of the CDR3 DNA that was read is TGTGCCAGTAGTGACTCGACAGGGGGATCCTACAATGAG.

The sequenced part of the CDR3 DNA is TGTGCCTGGAGTCCTGGGGCAGGGGCGATCGCTGAA. Protein product: CAWSPGAGAIAE. The whole CDR3 protein is CAWSPGAGAIAEAFF. The V call is TRBV30, the J call TRBJ1-1; TRBD1 might be the D (6 bases). The read is 3 residues too short to cover the CDR3 end, so that end is filled in from the germline J gene. The germline V gene has CDR1 GTSNPN and CDR2 SVGIG (reference sequence). The V gene lost 2 bases and the J gene lost 6 bases, with 19 bases spanning the gap. This CDR3 has 15 residues.

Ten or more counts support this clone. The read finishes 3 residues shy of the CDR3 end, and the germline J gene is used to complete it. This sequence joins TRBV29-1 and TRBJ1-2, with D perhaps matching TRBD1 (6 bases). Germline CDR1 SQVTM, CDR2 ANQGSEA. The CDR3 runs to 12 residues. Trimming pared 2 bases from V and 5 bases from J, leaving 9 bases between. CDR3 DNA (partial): TGCAGCGTTGAACCTACAGGGTATGGC. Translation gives CSVEPTGYG. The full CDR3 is CSVEPTGYGYTF.

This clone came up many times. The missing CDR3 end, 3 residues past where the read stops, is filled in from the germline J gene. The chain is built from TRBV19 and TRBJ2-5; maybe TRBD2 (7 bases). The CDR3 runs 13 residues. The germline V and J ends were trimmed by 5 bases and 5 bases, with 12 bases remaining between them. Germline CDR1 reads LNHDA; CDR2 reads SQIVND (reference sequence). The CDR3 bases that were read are TGTGCCAGTAGTCCCGGGGGGCGGGAGACC. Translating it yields CASSPGGRET. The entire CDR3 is CASSPGGRETQYF.

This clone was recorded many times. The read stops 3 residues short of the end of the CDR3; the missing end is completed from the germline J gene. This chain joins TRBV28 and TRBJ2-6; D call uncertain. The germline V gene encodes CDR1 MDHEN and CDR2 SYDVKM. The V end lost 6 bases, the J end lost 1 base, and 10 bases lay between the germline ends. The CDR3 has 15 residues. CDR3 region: CASRVGRSGANVLTF. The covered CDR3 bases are TGTGCCAGCAGGGTCGGCAGGTCTGGGGCCAACGTC.

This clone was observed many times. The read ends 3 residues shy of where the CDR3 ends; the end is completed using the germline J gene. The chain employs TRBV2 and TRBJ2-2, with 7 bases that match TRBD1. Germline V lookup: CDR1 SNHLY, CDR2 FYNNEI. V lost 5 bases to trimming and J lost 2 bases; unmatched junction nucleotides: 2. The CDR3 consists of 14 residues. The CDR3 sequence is CASSWTGNTGELFF. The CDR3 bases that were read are TGTGCCAGCAGTTGGACAGGAAACACCGGGGAG.

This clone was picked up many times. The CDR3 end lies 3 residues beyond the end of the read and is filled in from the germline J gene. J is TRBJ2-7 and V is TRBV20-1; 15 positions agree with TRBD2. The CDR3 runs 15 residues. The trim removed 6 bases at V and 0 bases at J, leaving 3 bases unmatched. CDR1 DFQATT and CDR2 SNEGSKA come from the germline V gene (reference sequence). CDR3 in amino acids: CSARTSGRDSYEQYF. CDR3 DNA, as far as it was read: TGCAGTGCCCGGACTAGCGGGAGGGACTCCTACGAG.

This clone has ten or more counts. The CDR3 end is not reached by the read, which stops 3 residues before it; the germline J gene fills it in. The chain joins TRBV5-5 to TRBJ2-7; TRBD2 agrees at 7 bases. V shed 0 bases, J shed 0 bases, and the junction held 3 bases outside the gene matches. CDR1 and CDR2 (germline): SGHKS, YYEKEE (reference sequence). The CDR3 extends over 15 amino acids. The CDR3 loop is CASSLGAGDSYEQYF. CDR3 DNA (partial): TGTGCCAGCAGCTTGGGGGCGGGGGACTCCTACGAG. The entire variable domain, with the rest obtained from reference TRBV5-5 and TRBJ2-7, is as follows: DAGVTQSPTHLIKTRGQQVTLRCSPISGHKSVSWYQQVLGQGPQFIFQYYEKEERGRGNFPDRFSARQFPNYSSELNVNALLLGDSALYLCASSLGAGDSYEQYFGPGTRLTVT.

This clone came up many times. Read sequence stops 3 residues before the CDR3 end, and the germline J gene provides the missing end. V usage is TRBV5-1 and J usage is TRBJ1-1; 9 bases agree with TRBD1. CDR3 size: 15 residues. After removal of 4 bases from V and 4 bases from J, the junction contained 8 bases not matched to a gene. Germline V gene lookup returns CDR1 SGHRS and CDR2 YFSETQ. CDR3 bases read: TGCGCCAGCAGCCCCGGGACAGGGAGGACCACTGAA. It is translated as CASSPGTGRTTE. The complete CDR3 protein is CASSPGTGRTTEAFF.

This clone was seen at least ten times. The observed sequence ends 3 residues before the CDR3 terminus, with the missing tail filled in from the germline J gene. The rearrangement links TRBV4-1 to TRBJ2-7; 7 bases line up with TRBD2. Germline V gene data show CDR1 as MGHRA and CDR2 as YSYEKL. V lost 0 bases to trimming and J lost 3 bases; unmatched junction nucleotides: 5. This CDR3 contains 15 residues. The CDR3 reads CASSQDGGRSYEQYF. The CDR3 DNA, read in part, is TGCGCCAGCAGCCAAGACGGGGGGAGAAGCTACGAG.

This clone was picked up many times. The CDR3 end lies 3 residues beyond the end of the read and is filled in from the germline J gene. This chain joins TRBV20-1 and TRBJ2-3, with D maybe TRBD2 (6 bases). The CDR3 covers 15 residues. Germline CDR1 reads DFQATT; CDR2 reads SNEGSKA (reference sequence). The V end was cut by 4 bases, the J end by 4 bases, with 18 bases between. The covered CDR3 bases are TGCAGTGCTACTTTAAAAAGGCGGGGTGCAGATACG. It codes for CSATLKRRGADT. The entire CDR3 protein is CSATLKRRGADTQYF.